The rows below give T cell receptor beta chains drawn from one sample of a study of T cell repertoires in cytomegalovirus infection. TCRdb independently ran MiXCR on the reads; one entry per CDR3 protein. The sample records fewer than 200,000 distinct CDR3 sequences, about a fifth being singletons. Their antigens remain unidentified. The sequencing used CD8+ T cells from cultured PBMCs, collected from culture after CMV antigen stimulation. The origin of the receptors is a human donor in good health (CMV status not recorded). Some clones in this sample may be carry-over from other donors' samples. The CDR3 runs from the conserved cysteine through the conserved F or W. The D gene is left open where the match is weak.

TRBV6-2/TRBV6-3,TRBJ2-3,-,CASSYRVSTGTDTQYF
TRBV4-2,TRBJ1-5,-,CASSQLAGQPQHF
TRBV7-6,TRBJ1-1,-,CASSLGGFPEAFF
TRBV7-8,TRBJ2-2,-,CASTFAWGGGELFF
TRBV7-9,TRBJ1-2,TRBD1,CASSFETGGNYGYTF
TRBV28,TRBJ1-2,-,CASSSPQTDTWIYGYTF
TRBV6-8,TRBJ1-1,-,CASSYSQGLGTEAFF
TRBV29-1,TRBJ1-2,-,CSVEAENYGYTF
TRBV3-1,TRBJ2-2,-,CASWNAGELFF
TRBV6-5,TRBJ2-2,TRBD2,CASSYSILARSGELFF
TRBV5-6,TRBJ2-7,TRBD1,CASSAGQGEGVSYEQYF
TRBV7-6,TRBJ1-1,-,CASSPSTILDTEAFF
TRBV6-6,TRBJ1-5,-,CASSYYRGAGQPQHF
TRBV7-2,TRBJ2-7,-,CASSLGRSGSYEQYF
TRBV7-9,TRBJ2-7,-,CASSLDRGQESYEQYF
TRBV7-2,TRBJ2-5,-,CASSLEYSGRFQETQYF
TRBV7-9,TRBJ2-2,TRBD2,CASSLTSWSSGGPSTGELFF
TRBV12-3/TRBV12-4,TRBJ1-5,-,CASSIQVVPPQHF
TRBV27,TRBJ2-1,TRBD2,CASIGWSSSGGNEQFF
TRBV12-3/TRBV12-4,TRBJ1-1,-,CASSPAVPAEAFF
TRBV7-2,TRBJ2-1,TRBD1,CASRANRGVSYNEQFF
TRBV7-9,TRBJ2-7,TRBD2,CASSSPRGTSGAYEQYF
TRBV7-6,TRBJ2-7,-,CASSLIEITYEQYF
TRBV5-6,TRBJ2-1,-,CASSSGTYNEQFF
TRBV6-2/TRBV6-3,TRBJ1-5,TRBD1,CASSAGQGFQPQHF
TRBV7-2,TRBJ2-6,TRBD1,CASALQGASGANVLTF
TRBV6-2/TRBV6-3,TRBJ1-2,-,CASSYIAGNAISGYTF
TRBV19,TRBJ2-7,-,CASSIFYAGTLDEQYF
TRBV30,TRBJ1-1,-,CAWSVGRGIPYEAFF
TRBV2,TRBJ2-3,TRBD2,CASVPLAGNPDTQYF
TRBV4-1,TRBJ2-1,TRBD2,CASSQEIGLAGGNEQFF
TRBV27,TRBJ1-5,TRBD1,CASSSRTGYYQPQHF
TRBV7-9,TRBJ1-2,-,CASSLARAVNYGYTF
TRBV2,TRBJ1-2,TRBD1,CASSGQGQYYGYTF
TRBV19,TRBJ2-1,TRBD2,CASSIGEGSGGVGPPYNEQFF
TRBV12-3/TRBV12-4,TRBJ1-2,TRBD1,CASSMGTGFYGYTF
TRBV7-2,TRBJ2-5,-,CASSLPDGYQETQYF
TRBV7-6,TRBJ2-5,TRBD2,CASSSSGGETQYF
TRBV7-3,TRBJ1-1,TRBD1,CASSRTGGGTEAFF
TRBV6-6,TRBJ2-7,-,CASSYTGGYEQYF
TRBV15,TRBJ2-7,-,CATSSGMGSYEQYF
TRBV6-1,TRBJ2-7,-,CASTHGVSYEQYF
TRBV6-8,TRBJ2-7,-,CASISDGAPYEQYF
TRBV7-9,TRBJ2-1,-,CASSLGDNEQFF
TRBV4-1,TRBJ2-7,-,CASSQSAGRYEQYF
TRBV5-6,TRBJ1-2,TRBD1,CASSLEGTGRAKRYGYTF
TRBV4-1,TRBJ1-1,TRBD1,CASSARDSRMNTEAFF
TRBV6-4,TRBJ2-7,TRBD1,CASGDQGVSYEQYF
TRBV28,TRBJ2-7,-,CASTLGGGPSYEQYF
TRBV7-2,TRBJ2-5,-,CASSLPPELQETQYF
TRBV28,TRBJ1-1,-,CASSVQGLNTEAFF
TRBV4-1,TRBJ2-7,TRBD1,CASSQYATGEIPHEQYF
TRBV2,TRBJ1-2,-,CASSGSPGYGYTF
TRBV6-2/TRBV6-3,TRBJ1-5,-,CASSYSWESNQPQHF
TRBV12-3/TRBV12-4,TRBJ1-5,-,CASSFGDGRDQPQHF